The next 18 T cell receptor beta chains were all read from a single sample in a study of blood T cell repertoires in COVID-19. Sequenced by immunoSEQ multiplex PCR; TCRdb stores in-frame clones only, minus some. The table lists about 68,000 clones, roughly nine tenths of them singletons. Sequencing was performed on peripheral blood. These receptors came from a man aged 50-60 years with active COVID-19.

This chain uses TRBV5-1 with TRBJ2-2, with a possible D match to TRBD2 (5 bases). Per germline, CDR1 SGHRS and CDR2 YFSETQ. V was clipped by 4 bases and J by 0 bases, with 13 bases between them. This CDR3 contains 16 residues. The CDR3 coding sequence is TGCGCCAGCAGCATTCCCGGAGGTGCGAACACCGGGGAGCTGTTTTTT. This codes for CASSIPGGANTGELFF.

The V call is TRBV10-2, the J call TRBJ1-2, with a possible D match to TRBD1 (6 bases). V dropped 6 bases and J dropped 4 bases, with 9 bases sitting between them. From germline, CDR1 is WSHSY and CDR2 SAAADI. CDR3 size: 12 residues. The DNA of the CDR3 is TGCGCCAGCAGGGTGGACAGCTATGGCTACACCTTC. It encodes CASRVDSYGYTF.

CDR3 sequence reads: CASSRLRLGTDLNEKLFF. The CDR3 nucleotides read TGTGCCAGCAGCCGGCTAAGGTTGGGGACAGACCTTAATGAAAAACTGTTTTTT. This sequence joins TRBV7-6 and TRBJ1-4, with TRBD1 matching 7 bases. V lost 5 bases to trimming and J lost 4 bases; unmatched junction nucleotides: 16. The CDR3 contains 18 residues. Germline V gene sequence: CDR1 SGHVS, CDR2 FNYEAQ.

In nucleotides, the CDR3 is TGTGCCTGGAGTGCCCAGTATAATTCACCCCTCCACTTT. Its protein is CAWSAQYNSPLHF. V gene TRBV30 combines with J gene TRBJ1-6; D call uncertain. V lost 1 base and J lost 4, with 5 bases in between. The CDR3 has 13 residues. Germline CDR1 and CDR2: GTSNPN and SVGIG (reference sequence). Complete variable domain (other parts from reference TRBV30 and TRBJ1-6): SQTIHQWPATLVQPVGSPLSLECTVEGTSNPNLYWYRQAAGRGLQLLFYSVGIGQISSEVPQNLSASRPQDRQFILSSKKLLLSDSGFYLCAWSAQYNSPLHFGNGTRLTVT.

A single count supports this clone. The V and J genes are TRBV7-9 and TRBJ1-2, with TRBD1 as a possible D gene (5 bases). Germline assignment: CDR1 SEHNR and CDR2 FQNEAQ (reference sequence). The CDR3 has 15 amino acids. V lost 5 bases and J lost 2, with 15 bases in between. Here the CDR3 DNA reads TGTGCCAGCAGCCCTTCAGGGTTCCGAAACTATGGCTACACCTTC. Residues: CASSPSGFRNYGYTF.

The rearrangement links TRBV6-1 to TRBJ1-4; 10 positions match TRBD1. The CDR3 runs 16 residues. J gave up 7 bases and V 4 bases, and 9 bases lay outside the gene matches. CDR1 and CDR2 (germline): MNHNS, SASEGT. CDR3 sequence (DNA): TGTGCCAGCAGTGGGGGTCCGGGACAGGGGAGTGAAAAACTGTTTTTT. It is translated as CASSGGPGQGSEKLFF.

The chain carries TRBV11-2 and TRBJ2-7; weak D call: TRBD1 (6 bases). This CDR3 is 14 amino acids long. The V end was cut by 1 base, the J end by 2 bases, with 9 bases between. Germline V gives CDR1 SGHAT, CDR2 FQNNGV. This CDR3 reads CASSLANRAYEQYF. The CDR3 DNA follows: TGTGCCAGCAGCTTAGCAAACAGGGCCTACGAGCAGTACTTC.

This chain connects TRBV23-1 to TRBJ2-7; D not resolved. TRBV23-1 is given ORF status, its function remaining uncertain. Trimming removed 4 bases from V and 1 base from J, with 8 bases in between. This CDR3 is built from 13 residues. The CDR3 spells CASSPFLSYEQYF. The CDR3 DNA reads TGCGCCAGCAGTCCCTTTCTATCCTACGAGCAGTACTTC.

The CDR3 here is CASSVDSLPGYTF. The CDR3 DNA is TGCGCCAGCAGTGTGGACAGTCTTCCGGGCTACACCTTC. This sequence joins TRBV10-2 and TRBJ1-2, with D maybe TRBD1 (6 bases). The ends were cut back, 4 bases at V and 8 bases at J, with 14 bases in the middle. This CDR3 region has 13 residues. CDR1 and CDR2 from the germline V gene are WSHSY and SAAADI.

V is TRBV5-6 and J is TRBJ1-2; 8 nucleotides agree with TRBD1. J gave up 2 bases and V 2 bases, and 5 bases lay outside the gene matches. Germline assignment: CDR1 SGHDT and CDR2 YYEEEE. This CDR3 comprises 15 residues. The CDR3 is CASSFSGQGNYGYTF. The CDR3 DNA is TGTGCCAGCAGCTTTAGCGGACAGGGAAACTATGGCTACACCTTC.

The chain employs TRBV10-3 and TRBJ1-2; tentative D call: TRBD1 (5 bases). The CDR3 length is 15 residues. V dropped 0 bases and J dropped 0 bases, with 8 bases sitting between them. Looked up from germline, CDR1 is ENHRY and CDR2 is SYGVKD. The CDR3 DNA reads TGTGCCATCAGTGAGTCTTGGACAACTAACTATGGCTACACCTTC. Protein sequence: CAISESWTTNYGYTF.

The CDR3 DNA follows: TGTGCCAGCAGTGAGTGGCGGGCGGGAGATACGCAGTATTTT. Translation: CASSEWRAGDTQYF. V is TRBV2 and J is TRBJ2-3, with D possibly TRBD2 on 5 matching bases. Between the trimmed V and J ends, which lost 3 bases and 5 bases, there was a span of 12 bases. This CDR3 spans 14 amino acids. Germline CDR1 SNHLY, CDR2 FYNNEI.

The V gene is TRBV5-6, the J gene TRBJ2-3; TRBD1 aligns across 10 bases. V was pared by 2 bases and J by 3 bases, with 6 bases of the junction left unmatched. CDR1 SGHDT and CDR2 YYEEEE come from the germline V gene. The CDR3 is 16 amino acids. CDR3 DNA: TGTGCCAGCAGCTTAGACAGGGGGCGTCATACAGATACGCAGTATTTT. The encoded protein is CASSLDRGRHTDTQYF. Variable domain in full (rest from reference TRBV5-6 and TRBJ2-3): DAGVTQSPTHLIKTRGQQVTLRCSPKSGHDTVSWYQQALGQGPQFIFQYYEEEERQRGNFPDRFSGHQFPNYSSELNVNALLLGDSALYLCASSLDRGRHTDTQYFGPGTRLTVL.

V usage is TRBV6-5 and J usage is TRBJ1-1; D perhaps matches TRBD1 (6 bases). Germline values: CDR1 MNHEY, CDR2 SVGAGI. V lost 5 bases to trimming and J lost 14 bases, with 27 bases between them. The CDR3 is made up of 15 amino acids. The CDR3 spells CASSPFGGAHFSRFF. In DNA form, the CDR3 reads TGTGCCAGCAGTCCTTTCGGGGGGGCTCATTTTTCTCGCTTCTTT.

This chain links TRBV6-5 with TRBJ1-1; the match to TRBD1 covers 7 bases. In germline, CDR1 is MNHEY, CDR2 SVGAGI. The length of the CDR3 is 14 residues. After removal of 4 bases from V and 7 bases from J, the junction contained 9 bases not matched to a gene. The CDR3 protein is CASSLGTVDHEAFF. As DNA, the CDR3 is TGTGCCAGCAGTTTGGGGACAGTCGATCATGAAGCTTTCTTT.

A few counts support this clone. This chain's CDR3 is CSAKPGQGNTEAFF. CDR3 bases: TGCAGCGCAAAACCGGGACAGGGGAACACTGAAGCTTTCTTT. V gene TRBV29-1 combines with J gene TRBJ1-1, with 9 bases fitting TRBD1. J gave up 1 base and V 7 bases, and 7 bases lay outside the gene matches. Germline V CDR1 and CDR2: SQVTM, ANQGSEA. The CDR3 is made up of 14 amino acids.

This clone was seen just once. The chain links TRBV13 to TRBJ2-7, with 9 bases identical to TRBD1. CDR3 length: 12 amino acids. Losses at the gene ends were 5 bases for V and 12 bases for J; bases not matched to a gene: 8. Germline loops: CDR1 PRHDT, CDR2 FYEKMQ (reference sequence). The CDR3 loop reads CASSAGTGPLYF. DNA of the CDR3: TGTGCCAGCAGCGCCGGGACAGGGCCCCTGTACTTC.

The gene calls are TRBV6-5 and TRBJ1-1, with a tentative D call TRBD1 (5 bases). The CDR3 runs 13 residues. The germline gives CDR1 MNHEY, CDR2 SVGAGI. With 2 bases removed from V and 7 bases from J, the gap between germline ends came to 11 bases. In DNA, the CDR3 is TGTGCCAGCAGTTACCGGGGGGTTGATGAAGCTTTCTTT. Amino acids: CASSYRGVDEAFF.